This T cell receptor (beta chain) is from a study of shared clonotypes between healthy human individuals. Study context: Donor composition was a couple of women and three men, aged 18 to 49.

Losses at the gene ends were 7 bases for V and 8 bases for J; bases not matched to a gene: 6. This CDR3 region has 12 residues. Per the germline V gene, CDR1 is LNHDA and CDR2 is SQIVND (reference sequence). Study-level findings and limits: Several donors held about 5% of naive CD4 clonotypes in common. Enrolling few donors narrowed the genetic and exposure-history diversity that was represented.

Original analysis: ImmunoSEQ output held junction-only sequences without quality scores, so filtering differed. Sequencing was performed with immunoSEQ multiplex PCR; in TCRdb, only in-frame clones are kept and a portion is missing. That table gives V, J and clone size, and the DNA gave D and trimming. This sample has about 2.2 million clones, with under 95% found just once. About this clone: What it binds is unknown.

Positively selected for CCR7, the CD45RO-negative cells used as naive CD8 cells excluded terminally differentiated effector memory CD45RA+ cells. The receptor comes from a man younger than 30 in good health. Some clones in this sample may be carry-over from other donors' samples. The sample was naive CD8+ T cells from PBMCs. The chain has TRBV19 and TRBJ1-2; TRBD1 agrees at 8 bases. The CDR3 is CASTTDREGYTF. Written as DNA, the CDR3 is TGTGCCAGTACCACGGACAGGGAAGGCTACACCTTC.